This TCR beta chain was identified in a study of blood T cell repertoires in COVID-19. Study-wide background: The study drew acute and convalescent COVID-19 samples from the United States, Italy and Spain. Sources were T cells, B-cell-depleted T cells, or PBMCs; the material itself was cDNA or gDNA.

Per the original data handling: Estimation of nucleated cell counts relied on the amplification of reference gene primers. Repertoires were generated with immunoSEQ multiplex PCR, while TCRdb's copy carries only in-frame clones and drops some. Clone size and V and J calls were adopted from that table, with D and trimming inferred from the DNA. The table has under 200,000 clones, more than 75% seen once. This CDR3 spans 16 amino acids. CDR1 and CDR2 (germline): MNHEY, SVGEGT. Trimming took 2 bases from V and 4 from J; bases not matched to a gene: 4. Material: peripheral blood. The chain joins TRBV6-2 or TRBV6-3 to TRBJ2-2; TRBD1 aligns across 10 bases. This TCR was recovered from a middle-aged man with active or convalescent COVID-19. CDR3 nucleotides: TGTGCCAGCAGTTACCGACAGGGGGCGGCCACCGGGGAGCTGTTTTTT. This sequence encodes CASSYRQGAATGELFF.